This T cell receptor beta chain stems from a study of blood T cell repertoires in COVID-19. Here immunoSEQ multiplex PCR was the method, and the copy in TCRdb shows in-frame clones only, minus some. The data hold about 54,000 clones, with roughly 80% observed a single time. V was shortened by 4 bases and J by 4 bases, with 10 bases between the two germline ends. The CDR3 loop spans 14 amino acids. CDR1 is KGHDR and CDR2 is SFDVKD in the germline V gene. Sequenced: peripheral blood. This chain connects TRBV24-1 to TRBJ1-5; D remains ambiguous. This TCR came from a woman aged 55-69 years with acute or convalescent COVID-19. CDR3 sequence (DNA): TGTGCCACCAGTGACTCTCAGCGAAATCAGCCCCAGCATTTT. This sequence encodes CATSDSQRNQPQHF.